Listed below are T cell receptor beta chains from one sample, sequenced in a study of cytomegalovirus exposure and HLA in healthy donors. TCRdb's table, derived via immunoSEQ multiplex PCR, lists solely in-frame clones and lacks some. The sample yields some 190,000 clones, approximately 80% seen once. The specimen was PBMCs. The receptor source for this set is a female donor in good health and CMV-seronegative. The CDR3 runs from the conserved cysteine through the conserved F or W. Each record gives: V gene, clone size, J gene, D gene, CDR3 protein, CDR3 DNA. The D gene is left open where the match is weak. Size values are once, few and many counts, or a class for expanded clones, and some rows have none.

>TRBV5-1|.|TRBJ2-4|TRBD1
CASSPAPLTSGTGQYF
TGCGCCAGCAGCCCCGCACCCCTGACATCCGGGACAGGACAATACTTC
>TRBV2|.|TRBJ2-1|TRBD2
CASKNSGGLSSYNEQFF
TGTGCCAGCAAGAATAGCGGGGGGCTAAGCTCCTACAATGAGCAGTTCTTC
>TRBV2|.|TRBJ2-1|TRBD2
CASSSITGGPSNEQFF
TGTGCCAGCAGTTCCATCACGGGAGGGCCGTCCAATGAGCAGTTCTTC
>TRBV4-1|.|TRBJ2-3|TRBD1
CASSLGQGEDTQYF
TGCGCCAGCAGCCTGGGACAGGGGGAAGATACGCAGTATTTT
>TRBV6-6|few|TRBJ2-7|TRBD1
CASRYTGTGGYEQYF
TGTGCCAGCAGATACACCGGGACAGGGGGCTACGAGCAGTACTTC
>TRBV19|few|TRBJ1-1|TRBD1
CASSPTGGTEAFF
TGTGCCAGTAGTCCTACAGGGGGCACTGAAGCTTTCTTT
>TRBV9|.|TRBJ2-2|.
CASSVQGFDTGELFF
TGTGCCAGCAGCGTACAGGGTTTCGACACCGGGGAGCTGTTTTTT
>TRBV11-3|.|TRBJ2-3|TRBD2
CASSSTSGGRDTQYF
TGTGCCAGCAGCTCGACTAGCGGGGGGCGAGATACGCAGTATTTT
>TRBV7-9|.|TRBJ2-7|TRBD2
CASKAGGSYEQYF
TGTGCCAGCAAGGCGGGAGGTTCCTACGAGCAGTACTTC
>TRBV7-8|.|TRBJ2-1|.
CASSQVRESYNEQFF
TGTGCCAGCAGCCAGGTTCGGGAGTCTTACAATGAGCAGTTCTTC
>TRBV5-1|.|TRBJ2-5|.
CASSSQWETQYF
TGCGCCAGCAGCTCCCAGTGGGAGACCCAGTACTTC
>TRBV4-2|.|TRBJ2-7|TRBD2
CASSHPGTSGGYEQYF
TGTGCCAGCAGCCACCCCGGGACTAGCGGGGGTTACGAGCAGTACTTC
>TRBV30|.|TRBJ1-1|TRBD1
CAWSVQMQGAAFF
TGTGCCTGGAGTGTACAGATGCAGGGGGCAGCTTTCTTT
>TRBV4-1|.|TRBJ2-5|TRBD1
CASSRLGQQETQYF
TGCGCCAGCAGCCGACTGGGACAGCAAGAGACCCAGTACTTC
>TRBV6-1|few|TRBJ1-5|.
CASSDGQGWQPQHF
TGTGCCAGCAGTGATGGGCAGGGGTGGCAGCCCCAGCATTTT
>TRBV7-3|.|TRBJ2-2|.
CASSLSRGNTGELFF
TGTGCCAGCAGCTTAAGCAGGGGGAACACCGGGGAGCTGTTTTTT
>TRBV7-8|.|TRBJ2-7|TRBD2
CAGGKREGMDEQYF
TGTGCCGGTGGGAAGCGGGAGGGTATGGACGAGCAGTACTTC
>TRBV5-1|.|TRBJ2-7|.
CASSLRGTSYEQYF
TGCGCCAGCAGCTTGAGAGGCACCTCCTACGAGCAGTACTTC
>TRBV7-3|few|TRBJ2-3|.
CASSLTYTDTQYF
TGTGCCAGCAGCTTAACCTACACAGATACGCAGTATTTT
>TRBV7-2|few|TRBJ2-1|.
CASSLVGSNEQFF
TGTGCCAGCAGCTTAGTCGGTAGCAATGAGCAGTTCTTC
>TRBV7-9|.|TRBJ2-1|.
CASSPFPTGRGNEQFF
TGTGCCAGCAGCCCGTTCCCAACAGGGAGGGGCAATGAGCAGTTCTTC
>TRBV5-1|once|TRBJ2-5|.
CASSPLGTQETQYF
TGCGCCAGCAGCCCACTGGGGACACAAGAGACCCAGTACTTC
>TRBV27|.|TRBJ1-1|.
CASSLPGANTEAFF
TGTGCCAGCAGTTTACCAGGGGCGAACACTGAAGCTTTCTTT
>TRBV18|.|TRBJ2-6|.
CASSPLNVRMSSGANVLTF
TGTGCCAGCTCACCACTGAACGTTAGAATGAGCTCTGGGGCCAACGTCCTGACTTTC
>TRBV6-1|.|TRBJ2-7|.
CASTYRSDSYEQYF
TGTGCCAGCACCTATCGGAGCGACTCCTACGAGCAGTACTTC
>TRBV27|once|TRBJ2-1|TRBD2
CASSLGLALDEQFF
TGTGCCAGCAGTTTAGGACTAGCGTTGGATGAGCAGTTCTTC
>TRBV7-8|.|TRBJ2-5|.
CASSASRSETQYF
TGTGCCAGCAGCGCCTCCAGGTCGGAGACCCAGTACTTC
>TRBV11-2|.|TRBJ2-1|.
CASSSWVGRGEANEQFF
TGTGCCAGCAGCTCTTGGGTGGGGCGGGGTGAGGCCAATGAGCAGTTCTTC
>TRBV5-4|.|TRBJ2-3|TRBD2
CASSLEASGGLNTQYF
TGTGCCAGCAGCTTGGAGGCTAGCGGGGGGTTAAATACGCAGTATTTT